This T cell receptor (beta chain) was recorded in a study of control samples from healthy donors and cancer patients. Produced via immunoSEQ multiplex PCR; TCRdb's table is partial and in-frame only. The sample records under 200,000 clones, around 93% being singletons. Per the germline V gene, CDR1 is MNHNS and CDR2 is SASEGT. This CDR3 spans 15 amino acids. The junction had 5 bases not matched to a gene; V was cut back by 3 bases and J by 3 bases. Source material: blood. This TCR came from a woman aged 55-69 years in good health. The genes are TRBV6-1 and TRBJ2-1, with TRBD2 identical over 7 bases. CDR3: CASSESLAVYNEQFF. DNA for the CDR3: TGTGCCAGCAGTGAGAGTCTAGCGGTCTACAATGAGCAGTTCTTC.